Listed below are T cell receptor beta chains from one sample, sequenced in a study of radiation and T cells in renal cell carcinoma. TCRdb's copy holds only in-frame clones and misses some; the assay was immunoSEQ multiplex PCR. The sample lists some 78,000 clones, 70% to 90% occurring once. The sample here was blood, taken from a patient whose treatment included radiotherapy and nephrectomy. These receptors all stem from a woman aged 70-85 years with renal cell carcinoma. The CDR3 runs from the conserved cysteine through the conserved F or W. Size tells how often a clone was seen (once, few, many) or the class of an expanded clone, and some rows leave it out.

v_call,j_call,clone_size,cdr3_aa
TRBV19,TRBJ1-5,few,CASTPGGSYQPQHF
TRBV19,TRBJ2-2,once,CASSLTWGGTGDTGELFF
TRBV6-1,TRBJ1-2,.,CASSRQANYGYTF
TRBV5-1,TRBJ2-5,.,CASSLQGVRGETQYF
TRBV28,TRBJ1-2,.,CASIKDRGRNYGYTF
TRBV6-1,TRBJ2-2,.,CASSEYLGTGELFF
TRBV19,TRBJ2-2,.,CATRGGTGLNTGELFF
TRBV2,TRBJ1-5,.,CASSARDRGRGINQPQHF
TRBV18,TRBJ2-5,.,CASSYGRGVQETQYF
TRBV2,TRBJ2-5,.,CASSRQAQETQYF
TRBV6-1,TRBJ2-3,.,CASSEDGGLLYTQYF
TRBV7-2,TRBJ1-4,.,CASSRTGRNEKLFF
TRBV7-8,TRBJ2-5,.,CASSRDHGETQYF
TRBV5-1,TRBJ2-7,.,CASSLGTGRFYEQYF
TRBV7-3,TRBJ2-3,.,CASTQGGASTDTQYF
TRBV27,TRBJ1-6,.,CASSSGQGGSPLHF
TRBV28,TRBJ1-1,.,CASAAGRLNTEAFF
TRBV7-2,TRBJ2-3,.,CASSRAGEFSTDTQYF
TRBV2,TRBJ1-1,.,CASRQGSGTEAFF
TRBV6-6,TRBJ1-1,.,CASSPTPSGVNTEAFF
TRBV29-1,TRBJ1-5,.,CSVGGGGNQPQHF
TRBV30,TRBJ1-1,.,CAWSVQENTEAFF
TRBV6-1,TRBJ1-1,.,CASIGQIQTEAFF
TRBV30,TRBJ2-5,.,CAWGLAGEKETQYF
TRBV11-1,TRBJ2-5,few,CASRDRGKGETQYF
TRBV4-2,TRBJ1-1,few,CASSQGGQNTEAFF
TRBV15,TRBJ2-7,.,CATSRDVAGAGEQYF
TRBV4-1,TRBJ2-7,.,CASSQGRTGEQYF
TRBV6-5,TRBJ2-1,.,CASRAGYGEQFF
TRBV27,TRBJ1-6,.,CASSGQGGFDSPLHF
TRBV10-3,TRBJ2-2,.,CAISESLSGTGELFF
TRBV5-1,TRBJ2-1,.,CASSLGATEQFF
TRBV19,TRBJ1-1,.,CASKEPQDNYNTEAFF
TRBV5-1,TRBJ2-5,.,CASSMQAGGRETQYF
TRBV7-2,TRBJ1-5,.,CASSFSSGGWNQPQHF
TRBV5-1,TRBJ1-1,.,CASSRDSLNTEAFF
TRBV5-1,TRBJ1-2,once,CASSLDYKGVYGYTF
TRBV5-8,TRBJ2-1,once,CASSSGRLLYYNEQFF
TRBV6-1,TRBJ2-7,.,CASTGAGAYEQYF
TRBV5-1,TRBJ2-7,once,CASSEAGTGVREQYF
TRBV9,TRBJ2-4,.,CASSETGGNIQYF
TRBV19,TRBJ2-7,once,CASSDLGTSYEQYF
TRBV10-3,TRBJ2-3,.,CAISTYSGTTTDTQYF
TRBV5-4,TRBJ2-5,.,CASSPKHRETGGTQYF
TRBV19,TRBJ2-3,.,CASSMESSRTDTQYF
TRBV9,TRBJ2-3,.,CASSGLAGVGDTQYF
TRBV2,TRBJ2-3,.,CASRSTPFGADTQYF
TRBV5-4,TRBJ1-1,.,CASSLLKGPGTEAFF
TRBV7-2,TRBJ2-5,.,CASSLGTLETQYF
TRBV10-3,TRBJ2-7,.,CAAAPGQGAREQYF
TRBV10-3,TRBJ1-6,.,CAISEYTIGGNSPLHF
TRBV21-1,TRBJ1-4,.,CASSKSGQSPATNEKLFF